The 18 T cell receptor beta chains presented below share a single source sample, sequenced in a study of T cells after yellow fever vaccination. TCRdb re-analysed the 5' RACE reads in MiXCR, keeping a single row per CDR3 protein. The sample contains about 400,000 distinct CDR3 sequences, around 10% of which appear only once. Sequencing was performed on PBMCs, taken on the day of the first yellow fever vaccination. These receptors originate from a man aged 18 to 30 who received the YFV17D yellow fever vaccine.

The chain uses TRBV7-9 and TRBJ2-3, with 11 bases aligning to TRBD2. CDR3 length equals 17 residues. V lost 7 bases and J lost 0; bases outside the gene matches: 9. The germline CDR1 and CDR2 sequences are SEHNR and FQNEAQ (reference sequence). CDR3 sequence (DNA): TGTGCCAGCAAACTAGCGGGGGAGCGACTTAGCACAGATACGCAGTATTTT. Translated: CASKLAGERLSTDTQYF.

The genes are TRBV6-2 or TRBV6-3 and TRBJ2-5; 7 bases align to TRBD1. CDR1 is MNHEY, CDR2 SVGEGT, per germline. V trimming: 8 bases; J trimming: 2 bases; junction bases outside the gene matches: 8. This CDR3 has 14 amino acids. In DNA form, the CDR3 reads TGTGCCAGCGCGACAGGGTCACGACAAGAGACCCAGTACTTC. It yields the protein CASATGSRQETQYF.

This clonotype was seen only a few times. This sequence joins TRBV9 and TRBJ1-3; 7 bases align to TRBD1. Per germline, CDR1 SGDLS and CDR2 YYNGEE. This CDR3 region has 14 residues. Unmatched junction bases numbered 8, after V lost 4 bases and J lost 7 bases. The CDR3 spells CASSNRDSGNTIYF. Written as DNA, the CDR3 is TGTGCCAGCAGCAACCGGGACAGCGGCAACACCATATATTTT.

This clonotype was seen at least ten times. V is TRBV7-2 and J is TRBJ2-7, with D hard to call. The V end lost 0 bases, the J end lost 2 bases, and 5 bases lay between the germline ends. The CDR3 runs to 13 residues. Germline CDR1 and CDR2: SGHTA and FQGNSA. CDR3 coding DNA: TGTGCCAGCAGCTTAGCAGGCCCCTACGAGCAGTACGTC. Protein: CASSLAGPYEQYV.

This clonotype showed up many times. V is TRBV7-2 and J is TRBJ2-7; no reliable D call. The CDR3 extends over 12 amino acids. Trimming removed 7 bases at V and 5 bases at J, with 12 bases between. Germline V gene sequence: CDR1 SGHTA, CDR2 FQGNSA. Here the CDR3 reads CASTDRSHEQYF. The CDR3 bases are TGTGCCAGCACGGACCGGTCTCACGAGCAGTACTTC.

This chain links TRBV19 with TRBJ1-1; a possible D gene is TRBD1 (6 bases). Germline V gives CDR1 LNHDA, CDR2 SQIVND (reference sequence). CDR3 length: 14 residues. Trimming removed 3 bases from V and 8 bases from J, with 16 bases in between. CDR3 sequence: CASSMTGASAEAFF. The DNA for the CDR3 is TGTGCCAGTAGTATGACGGGGGCTTCCGCCGAAGCTTTCTTT.

About this clonotype itself: With a much larger clone just one base away, this may be a read error. The J gene is TRBJ2-1, the V gene TRBV29-1; possibly TRBD2 for D (6 bases). Germline CDR1 reads SQVTM; CDR2 reads ANQGSEA. V was clipped by 5 bases and J by 6 bases, with 14 bases between them. The CDR3 loop spans 13 amino acids. The CDR3 nucleotides read TGCAGCGTTTGGGGGGTGGCAGGCAATGAGCAGTTCTTC. This encodes CSVWGVAGNEQFF.

The chain carries TRBV6-5 and TRBJ2-3, with unresolved D. Looked up from germline, CDR1 is MNHEY and CDR2 is SVGAGI. The V gene lost 6 bases and the J gene lost 3 bases, with 4 bases spanning the gap. The CDR3 runs 11 residues. The CDR3 loop reads CASRKTDTQYF. The DNA for the CDR3 is TGTGCCAGCAGAAAGACAGATACGCAGTATTTT.

The table lists this clonotype with a few counts. The chain links TRBV5-1 to TRBJ2-1, with D possibly matching TRBD2 (5 bases). The CDR3 extends over 16 amino acids. Germline V gene data show CDR1 as SGHRS and CDR2 as YFSETQ. Between the trimmed V and J ends, which lost 4 bases and 6 bases, there was a span of 20 bases. CDR3 amino acids: CASSPSRGRSPNEQFF. The CDR3 DNA sequence: TGCGCCAGCAGCCCAAGTCGGGGAAGGTCCCCCAATGAGCAGTTCTTC. Variable domain in full (rest from reference TRBV5-1 and TRBJ2-1): KAGVTQTPRYLIKTRGQQVTLSCSPISGHRSVSWYQQTPGQGLQFLFEYFSETQRNKGNFPGRFSGRQFSNSRSEMNVSTLELGDSALYLCASSPSRGRSPNEQFFGPGTRLTVL.

V gene TRBV12-3 or TRBV12-4 combines with J gene TRBJ1-3; the D gene is possibly TRBD1 (5 bases). V was clipped by 6 bases and J by 4 bases, with 10 bases between them. This CDR3 comprises 13 residues. The CDR3 here is CASSHRQGNTIYF. The CDR3 bases are TGTGCCAGCAGCCATCGACAGGGAAACACCATATATTTT.

This clonotype has a handful of counts. The chain joins TRBV5-1 to TRBJ2-1, with 7 bases identical to TRBD2. Germline values: CDR1 SGHRS, CDR2 YFSETQ. The CDR3 consists of 17 residues. J gave up 0 bases and V 1 base, and 7 bases lay outside the gene matches. DNA for the CDR3: TGCGCCAGCAGCTTGACCGGGGGGTGGAGCTCCTACAATGAGCAGTTCTTC. Translated: CASSLTGGWSSYNEQFF.

This clonotype showed up just a few times. This chain joins TRBV11-2 and TRBJ2-5; D is uncertain. This CDR3 is built from 12 residues. Germline CDR1 SGHAT, CDR2 FQNNGV. With 3 bases removed from V and 7 bases from J, the gap between germline ends came to 9 bases. CDR3 in DNA: TGTGCCAGCAGCTTTAGAGGTTGGACCCAGTACTTC. This translates into CASSFRGWTQYF.

The rearrangement joins TRBV4-2 to TRBJ1-6, with 8 bases identical to TRBD1. V lost 4 bases and J lost 0; bases outside the gene matches: 17. CDR3 length equals 21 residues. Germline-derived CDR1 and CDR2 are LGHNA and YNFKEQ. The chain's CDR3 is CASSPVAWTGNSSSYNSPLHF. DNA of the CDR3: TGTGCCAGCAGCCCAGTAGCGTGGACAGGGAATTCCAGCTCCTATAATTCACCCCTCCACTTT.

The chain employs TRBV7-9 and TRBJ1-2; D might be TRBD1 (5 bases). V was shortened by 5 bases and J by 2 bases, with 12 bases between the two germline ends. The CDR3 covers 14 residues. Germline loops: CDR1 SEHNR, CDR2 FQNEAQ (reference sequence). The CDR3 sequence is CASSQGAPNYGYTF. In DNA, the CDR3 is TGTGCCAGCAGCCAAGGGGCGCCCAACTATGGCTACACCTTC.

The chain recombines TRBV20-1 with TRBJ2-7; D is uncertain. The ends were cut back, 3 bases at V and 4 bases at J, with 10 bases in the middle. Germline lookup yields CDR1 DFQATT and CDR2 SNEGSKA (reference sequence). The CDR3 has 12 residues. CDR3: CSARASIYEQYF. CDR3 sequence (DNA): TGCAGTGCTAGGGCCTCAATTTACGAGCAGTACTTC.

V is TRBV5-1 and J is TRBJ1-1, with D unresolved. This CDR3 has 15 amino acids. V dropped 4 bases and J dropped 0 bases, with 13 bases sitting between them. Germline V gene data show CDR1 as SGHRS and CDR2 as YFSETQ. CDR3 protein: CASSLLPGMNTEAFF. CDR3 coding DNA: TGCGCCAGCAGCCTGCTTCCTGGAATGAACACTGAAGCTTTCTTT.

This clonotype showed up many times. The chain uses TRBV29-1 and TRBJ2-3, with 14 bases lining up with TRBD2. The CDR3 is 17 residues long. Germline V gives CDR1 SQVTM, CDR2 ANQGSEA. Trimming cost V 6 bases and J 0 bases; bases outside gene matches: 8. The CDR3 here is CSVWGLAGATSTDTQYF. Written as DNA, the CDR3 is TGCAGCGTGTGGGGACTAGCGGGGGCTACTAGCACAGATACGCAGTATTTT.

The sample holds many counts of this clonotype. This sequence joins TRBV4-3 and TRBJ2-3, with 9 positions matching TRBD1. After removal of 3 bases from V and 5 bases from J, the junction contained 9 bases not matched to a gene. Germline CDR1 is LGHNA and CDR2 is YSLEER. This CDR3 has 16 residues. The CDR3 protein is CASSHAPGQGEDTQYF. CDR3 nucleotides: TGCGCCAGCAGCCATGCTCCGGGACAGGGTGAAGATACGCAGTATTTT.